These 17 T cell receptor beta chains came from one sample sequenced in a study of T cells in Graves' hyperthyroidism and ophthalmopathy. Using RNA transcripts as the source, TCR beta CDR3 regions were amplified. When the TCR CDR3 underwent first-round RT-PCR, the HTBI primer set was used. A single record per CDR3 protein comes from TCRdb applying MiXCR to the multiplex PCR reads. The sample lists fewer than 900,000 distinct CDR3 sequences; 18% were seen once. The material sequenced was blood. These TCRs come from a woman aged 50 to 65 with Graves' hyperthyroidism that later progressed to Graves' ophthalmopathy.

This clonotype appeared a few times. The chain combines TRBV30 with TRBJ2-7; possible D gene TRBD2, 6 bases. Trimming took 1 base from V and 4 from J, leaving 20 bases between them. There are 16 residues in the CDR3. In germline, CDR1 is GTSNPN, CDR2 SVGIG (reference sequence). CDR3 protein: CAWSGMSIGSRYEQYF. The CDR3 DNA reads TGTGCCTGGAGTGGTATGAGCATCGGGAGTCGATACGAGCAGTACTTC.

This sequence joins TRBV19 and TRBJ2-5; TRBD1 aligns across 9 bases. The CDR3 has 17 residues. Germline CDR1 and CDR2: LNHDA and SQIVND (reference sequence). V trimming: 5 bases; J trimming: 2 bases; junction bases outside the gene matches: 12. The CDR3 here is CASSGTPGQGLQETQYF. The CDR3 nucleotides read TGTGCCAGTAGTGGGACCCCGGGACAGGGCCTTCAAGAGACCCAGTACTTC.

This clonotype appeared a few times. The chain couples TRBV18 to TRBJ2-5; no clear D gene. Germline loops: CDR1 KGHSH, CDR2 LQKENI. V shed 4 bases and J shed 5 bases, with 14 bases lying between them. The CDR3 consists of 14 residues. CDR3 residues: CASSLKGHLETQYF. The CDR3 DNA reads as TGTGCCAGCTCACTCAAGGGCCACCTGGAGACCCAGTACTTC.

In this sample, this clonotype turned up a few times. The CDR3 region has the DNA TGTGCCAGTAGTGGAGGACGGGCTTCGGAGACCCAGTACTTC. This sequence encodes CASSGGRASETQYF. The chain carries TRBV19 and TRBJ2-5, with TRBD2 as a possible D gene (5 bases). Germline CDR1 reads LNHDA; CDR2 reads SQIVND (reference sequence). The V and J ends lost 5 bases and 5 bases respectively, with 15 bases between them. The CDR3 consists of 14 residues.

The chain employs TRBV18 and TRBJ1-1; D unclear. Germline CDR1 and CDR2: KGHSH and LQKENI. The V end was cut by 0 bases, the J end by 4 bases, with 12 bases between. The CDR3 spans 15 residues. This CDR3 is CASSPPKQFSTEAFF. The CDR3 DNA sequence: TGTGCCAGCTCACCACCGAAGCAGTTTAGCACTGAAGCTTTCTTT.

This chain connects TRBV6-2 or TRBV6-3 to TRBJ2-1; 7 bases match TRBD2. From germline, CDR1 is MNHEY and CDR2 SVGEGT. Losses at the gene ends were 6 bases for V and 9 bases for J; bases not matched to a gene: 8. This CDR3 has 13 residues. The CDR3: CASRSRLALEQFF. Here the CDR3 DNA reads TGTGCCAGCAGATCTCGACTAGCTCTTGAGCAGTTCTTC.

This clonotype was observed many times. The chain employs TRBV11-2 and TRBJ2-3; TRBD2 aligns across 9 bases. Germline values: CDR1 SGHAT, CDR2 FQNNGV. The length of the CDR3 is 17 residues. V was pared by 5 bases and J by 2 bases, with 11 bases of the junction left unmatched. CDR3 nucleotides: TGTGCCAGCAGCACCCGAGGGCTAGCGGGAACCACAGATACGCAGTATTTT. Translating it yields CASSTRGLAGTTDTQYF. The full variable domain, in which reference TRBV11-2 and TRBJ2-3 provide the parts outside the CDR3, is EAGVAQSPRYKIIEKRQSVAFWCNPISGHATLYWYQQILGQGPKLLIQFQNNGVVDDSQLPKDRFSAERLKGVDSTLKIQPAKLEDSAVYLCASSTRGLAGTTDTQYFGPGTRLTVL.

V and J are TRBV7-9 and TRBJ2-6; unclear D gene. Looked up from germline, CDR1 is SEHNR and CDR2 is FQNEAQ (reference sequence). This CDR3 is built from 19 residues. V lost 5 bases, J lost 0 bases, and 20 bases lay in between. CDR3 bases: TGTGCCAGCAGCCATACCAGGATGGGGATTTCCTCTGGGGCCAACGTCCTGACTTTC. Protein sequence: CASSHTRMGISSGANVLTF.

V and J are TRBV7-3 and TRBJ2-2; 9 bases line up with TRBD2. V shed 1 base and J 2 bases; nucleotides not matched to a gene: 8. The length of the CDR3 is 18 residues. Germline V CDR1 and CDR2: SGHTA, FQGTGA. In nucleotides, the CDR3 is TGTGCCAGCAGCTTAATGGGTAGCGGGGGTCCCAACACCGGGGAGCTGTTTTTT. Amino acid sequence: CASSLMGSGGPNTGELFF.

This clonotype has ten or more counts. Written as DNA, the CDR3 is TGTGCCAGCAGCCTTCGTCAGTGGGGCTACACCTTC. This translates into CASSLRQWGYTF. The chain couples TRBV12-3 or TRBV12-4 to TRBJ1-2; no clear D gene. Trimming took off 6 bases at V and 8 bases at J, with 13 bases between the two ends. The CDR3 is 12 amino acids.

V and J are TRBV9 and TRBJ2-5; D may match TRBD1 or TRBD2 (5 bases each). CDR1 and CDR2 (germline): SGDLS, YYNGEE. The germline V and J ends were trimmed by 4 bases and 3 bases, with 13 bases remaining between them. CDR3 length: 14 amino acids. The CDR3 loop is CASSPGTAKETQYF. The CDR3 nucleotides are TGTGCCAGCAGCCCAGGGACGGCAAAAGAGACCCAGTACTTC.

The chain is built from TRBV4-2 and TRBJ1-1; no clear D gene. The germline V and J ends were trimmed by 3 bases and 5 bases, with 16 bases remaining between them. This CDR3 is built from 15 residues. Germline CDR1 and CDR2: LGHNA and YNFKEQ. The DNA for the CDR3 is TGTGCCAGCAGCCACCTTACAGCGACTTGGACTGAAGCTTTCTTT. Translating it yields CASSHLTATWTEAFF.

The V gene is TRBV7-9, the J gene TRBJ2-5; weak D call: TRBD2 (7 bases). The germline V gene has CDR1 SEHNR and CDR2 FQNEAQ (reference sequence). The CDR3 runs 15 residues. Trimming removed 5 bases from V and 3 bases from J, with 16 bases in between. The CDR3 DNA is TGTGCCAGCAGCCCACCTCGGGGGGCGGAAGAGACCCAGTACTTC. This translates into CASSPPRGAEETQYF.

For the CDR3, the DNA is TGTGCCAGCAGCTTAGAAATTAACAATGAGCAGTTCTTC. As protein: CASSLEINNEQFF. The genes are TRBV11-3 and TRBJ2-1; D remains ambiguous. Trimming pared 0 bases from V and 5 bases from J, leaving 5 bases between. The germline V gene has CDR1 SGHNT and CDR2 YENEEA. This CDR3 contains 13 residues.

The chain joins TRBV9 to TRBJ2-3; no definite D call. The ends were cut back, 0 bases at V and 2 bases at J, with 7 bases in the middle. This CDR3 is 14 amino acids long. CDR1 is SGDLS, CDR2 YYNGEE, per germline. The CDR3 sequence: CASSVEGFTDTQYF. CDR3 coding DNA: TGTGCCAGCAGCGTAGAAGGGTTCACAGATACGCAGTATTTT.

This clonotype was counted only a few times. The CDR3 coding sequence is TGCGCCAGCAGTGAGAGGACCACCGGGGAGCTGTTTTTT. Translating it yields CASSERTTGELFF. The rearrangement uses TRBV10-2 and TRBJ2-2; D not resolved. V was shortened by 2 bases and J by 4 bases, with 5 bases between the two germline ends. CDR1 is WSHSY and CDR2 is SAAADI in the germline V gene. The CDR3 contains 13 residues.

This chain uses TRBV9 with TRBJ1-2, with TRBD1 matching over 11 bases. The CDR3 has 17 amino acids. Germline CDR1 is SGDLS and CDR2 is YYNGEE. After removal of 3 bases from V and 0 bases from J, the junction contained 7 bases not matched to a gene. CDR3: CASSGRDRGIANYGYTF. The CDR3 nucleotides are TGTGCCAGCAGCGGGAGGGACAGGGGGATAGCTAACTATGGCTACACCTTC.